The rows below give T cell receptor beta chains drawn from one sample of a study of blood T cell repertoires in COVID-19. Only in-frame clones appear in the TCRdb table, and some are missing; sequencing was by immunoSEQ multiplex PCR. The sample records some 78,000 clones, around 80% being singletons. Source material: peripheral blood. The receptor source for this set is a man in his sixties with active or convalescent COVID-19. Both conserved end residues are part of each CDR3. D genes are given only for firm matches.

J gene: TRBJ2-7; D gene: TRBD1; V gene: TRBV27; CDR3 protein: CASSLWGQGNYEQYF
J gene: TRBJ1-1; D gene: TRBD1; V gene: TRBV5-1; CDR3 protein: CASKRTGETEAFF
J gene: TRBJ1-2; D gene: .; V gene: TRBV19; CDR3 protein: CASSIVSRYGYTF
J gene: TRBJ1-4; D gene: .; V gene: TRBV10-3; CDR3 protein: CAIRPNADEKLFF
J gene: TRBJ1-5; D gene: TRBD1; V gene: TRBV7-8; CDR3 protein: CASSQLGQGAYQPQHF
J gene: TRBJ1-4; D gene: TRBD1; V gene: TRBV2; CDR3 protein: CASSGLRTGIQKLFF
J gene: TRBJ2-4; D gene: TRBD1; V gene: TRBV5-6; CDR3 protein: CASTLPGQGYNQYF
J gene: TRBJ1-2; D gene: TRBD1; V gene: TRBV18; CDR3 protein: CASSLNRGDYGYTF
J gene: TRBJ2-5; D gene: TRBD1; V gene: TRBV7-9; CDR3 protein: CASSPRTGEETQYF
J gene: TRBJ2-7; D gene: TRBD1; V gene: TRBV14; CDR3 protein: CASSQDPGQGLSEQYF
J gene: TRBJ1-2; D gene: .; V gene: TRBV12-3/TRBV12-4; CDR3 protein: CASSSGVKWGYTF
J gene: TRBJ2-6; D gene: .; V gene: TRBV6-2/TRBV6-3; CDR3 protein: CASSYGLRDSGANVLTF
J gene: TRBJ2-2; D gene: .; V gene: TRBV19; CDR3 protein: CASSIEGQGYGGELFF
J gene: TRBJ1-1; D gene: .; V gene: TRBV5-5; CDR3 protein: CASSFRQATEAFF
J gene: TRBJ2-5; D gene: TRBD1; V gene: TRBV9; CDR3 protein: CASSADREATQYF
J gene: TRBJ2-1; D gene: TRBD1; V gene: TRBV7-8; CDR3 protein: CASSLWGQGGSWSYNEQFF
J gene: TRBJ1-5; D gene: .; V gene: TRBV5-1; CDR3 protein: CASSLEPSQPQHF
J gene: TRBJ2-1; D gene: .; V gene: TRBV6-2/TRBV6-3; CDR3 protein: CASSYLGQMQYNEQFF
J gene: TRBJ1-3; D gene: TRBD1; V gene: TRBV10-1; CDR3 protein: CASDGQGPLGGGNTIYF
J gene: TRBJ1-6; D gene: .; V gene: TRBV2; CDR3 protein: CASSGAGPSSPLHF
J gene: TRBJ2-2; D gene: .; V gene: TRBV6-2/TRBV6-3; CDR3 protein: CASSYSQTGRTGELFF
J gene: TRBJ1-6; D gene: .; V gene: TRBV7-2; CDR3 protein: CASSLGGAMRSPLHF
J gene: TRBJ2-7; D gene: TRBD1; V gene: TRBV7-8; CDR3 protein: CASSLELGQGYEQYF
J gene: TRBJ2-6; D gene: TRBD2; V gene: TRBV3-1/TRBV3-2; CDR3 protein: CASSNQALAGLPSGANVLTF
J gene: TRBJ2-2; D gene: .; V gene: TRBV4-3; CDR3 protein: CASSQDRAGLNTGELFF
J gene: TRBJ1-4; D gene: TRBD1; V gene: TRBV11-1; CDR3 protein: CASSLTGKKLFF
J gene: TRBJ2-7; D gene: .; V gene: TRBV15; CDR3 protein: CATSRVPGGQISYEQYF
J gene: TRBJ2-7; D gene: TRBD1; V gene: TRBV6-2/TRBV6-3; CDR3 protein: CASSRAGQGFSYEQYF
J gene: TRBJ1-4; D gene: TRBD1; V gene: TRBV29-1; CDR3 protein: CSVSTGGEKLFF
J gene: TRBJ2-7; D gene: TRBD1; V gene: TRBV10-3; CDR3 protein: CAIGTGTGGNEQYF
J gene: TRBJ1-1; D gene: .; V gene: TRBV7-6; CDR3 protein: CASSLIGNAEAFF
J gene: TRBJ1-2; D gene: .; V gene: TRBV3-1/TRBV3-2; CDR3 protein: CASSQAGVLGYTF
J gene: TRBJ1-6; D gene: .; V gene: TRBV12-1; CDR3 protein: CASSSRQGASPLHF
J gene: TRBJ2-6; D gene: .; V gene: TRBV5-6; CDR3 protein: CASSYRVGANVLTF
J gene: TRBJ1-1; D gene: .; V gene: TRBV7-9; CDR3 protein: CASSWTENTEAFF
J gene: TRBJ2-5; D gene: .; V gene: TRBV24-1; CDR3 protein: CATSDFGGTQYF
J gene: TRBJ1-1; D gene: .; V gene: TRBV25-1; CDR3 protein: CASSLGRDEAFF
J gene: TRBJ1-1; D gene: TRBD1; V gene: TRBV9; CDR3 protein: CASSPQGRSNTEAFF
J gene: TRBJ2-5; D gene: TRBD2; V gene: TRBV7-9; CDR3 protein: CASSTNQGGGGEEETQYF
J gene: TRBJ1-2; D gene: .; V gene: TRBV9; CDR3 protein: CASSPFQGGGYGYTF
J gene: TRBJ2-3; D gene: .; V gene: TRBV7-2; CDR3 protein: CASSLDSGALPTDTQYF
J gene: TRBJ2-3; D gene: TRBD1; V gene: TRBV4-2; CDR3 protein: CASSQGGGRGFTDTQYF
J gene: TRBJ1-2; D gene: TRBD1; V gene: TRBV7-9; CDR3 protein: CASSKGQIYGYTF
J gene: TRBJ2-3; D gene: TRBD2; V gene: TRBV5-1; CDR3 protein: CASSLAASGAPDTQYF
J gene: TRBJ1-4; D gene: .; V gene: TRBV11-2; CDR3 protein: CASSLDLAGTFNEKLFF
J gene: TRBJ2-6; D gene: .; V gene: TRBV2; CDR3 protein: CASTEGVGRGANVLTF
J gene: TRBJ2-7; D gene: TRBD1; V gene: TRBV7-2; CDR3 protein: CASRRTGTGGFNEQYF
J gene: TRBJ2-2; D gene: TRBD2; V gene: TRBV27; CDR3 protein: CASSSGLARGELFF
J gene: TRBJ2-1; D gene: TRBD2; V gene: TRBV7-9; CDR3 protein: CASSLLAGGRVNEQFF
J gene: TRBJ2-2; D gene: .; V gene: TRBV2; CDR3 protein: CASKGQGSTGELFF